The T cell receptor (beta chain) under discussion was sequenced for a study of T cell responses to AZD1222 COVID-19 vaccine. Details on this clone: Its antigen remains unidentified.

The CDR3 is 18 amino acids. Trimming cost V 7 bases and J 0 bases, with 22 bases left between them. The germline V gene encodes CDR1 LNHDA and CDR2 SQIVND (reference sequence). TCRdb's copy holds only in-frame clones and misses some; the assay was immunoSEQ multiplex PCR. The sample gives some 100,000 clones, 88% of which show up once; less than 4% is in the top ten. Study results and caveats: Samples come after the peak T cell response, not at day 14. Targets within unmutated variant regions were reportedly found for nearly half of spike-specific TCRs. Just five or six AZD1222 recipients were seropositive at baseline.

This rearrangement joins TRBV19 to TRBJ1-5; no reliable D call. The starting material was peripheral blood, obtained 28 days after the second AZD1222 dose. This sequence was found in an adult who received the AZD1222 COVID-19 vaccine. The CDR3 spells CASTKMRAGPNSNQPQHF. CDR3 coding DNA: TGTGCCAGTACCAAGATGCGAGCCGGACCTAATAGCAATCAGCCCCAGCATTTT.